These 25 T cell receptor beta chains were all obtained from the same sample, sequenced in a study of blood T cell repertoires in COVID-19. The data were produced by immunoSEQ multiplex PCR, yet TCRdb's version contains in-frame clones alone and is incomplete. The sample lists 250,000 or so clones, more than 70% occurring once. The specimen was peripheral blood. The receptors stem from a woman aged 60 to 75 with acute or convalescent COVID-19.

V and J are TRBV6-5 and TRBJ2-7, with D maybe TRBD1 (6 bases). The V end lost 6 bases, the J end lost 2 bases, and 14 bases lay between the germline ends. Germline lookup yields CDR1 MNHEY and CDR2 SVGAGI. CDR3 length: 14 amino acids. The CDR3 loop reads CASSRRDIAYEQYF. The CDR3 nucleotides read TGTGCCAGCAGCCGCCGGGACATCGCCTACGAGCAGTACTTC.

The V gene is TRBV29-1, the J gene TRBJ1-3, with D possibly being TRBD1 (5 bases). V lost 6 bases and J 8 bases, leaving 14 bases between the germline ends. The CDR3 has 12 residues. The germline gives CDR1 SQVTM, CDR2 ANQGSEA. The CDR3 DNA reads as TGCAGCGTGAGAGGACAAGGTCACACCATATATTTT. Its protein is CSVRGQGHTIYF.

Details on this clone: This same CDR3 is encoded by further DNA sequences in the sample. This chain links TRBV5-1 with TRBJ1-1; D remains ambiguous. Looked up from germline, CDR1 is SGHRS and CDR2 is YFSETQ. V lost 4 bases and J lost 4, with 11 bases in between. The CDR3 is 13 residues long. The CDR3 nucleotides read TGCGCCAGCAGCCTTCCAGGTGGCACTGAAGCTTTCTTT. Protein: CASSLPGGTEAFF.

The rearrangement uses TRBV4-2 and TRBJ1-1; weak D call: TRBD1 (5 bases). Trimming removed 0 bases at V and 3 bases at J, with 11 bases between. The germline gives CDR1 LGHNA, CDR2 YNFKEQ. The CDR3 sequence is 15 residues long. CDR3 protein: CASSQERWGDTEAFF. The CDR3 DNA follows: TGTGCCAGCAGCCAAGAGAGGTGGGGGGACACTGAAGCTTTCTTT.

The chain employs TRBV18 and TRBJ1-1; 7 bases map to TRBD1. Germline assignment: CDR1 KGHSH and CDR2 LQKENI. The junction had 6 bases not matched to a gene; V was cut back by 3 bases and J by 5 bases. The CDR3 contains 14 residues. This CDR3 reads CASSPSQGDTEAFF. The CDR3 DNA reads TGTGCCAGCTCACCTTCTCAGGGGGATACTGAAGCTTTCTTT. Combining the CDR3 with reference TRBV18 and TRBJ1-1 gives the whole variable domain NAGVMQNPRHLVRRRGQEARLRCSPMKGHSHVYWYRQLPEEGLKFMVYLQKENIIDESGMPKERFSAEFPKEGPSILRIQQVVRGDSAAYFCASSPSQGDTEAFFGQGTRLTVV.

V gene TRBV5-1 combines with J gene TRBJ1-3; D is undetermined. The ends were cut back, 0 bases at V and 4 bases at J, with 8 bases in the middle. The CDR3 has 14 amino acids. The V gene's germline CDR1 is SGHRS and CDR2 YFSETQ. The CDR3 reads CASSLGVQGNTIYF. CDR3 nucleotide sequence: TGCGCCAGCAGCTTGGGGGTACAGGGAAACACCATATATTTT.

Note on this clone: The same CDR3 arises from other DNA sequences in this sample as well. This chain uses TRBV12-3 or TRBV12-4 with TRBJ1-5, with D maybe TRBD1 (5 bases). The CDR3 contains 13 residues. V was clipped by 5 bases and J by 3 bases, with 8 bases between them. The CDR3 DNA is TGTGCCAGCAGTCAGGGTTCCAATCAGCCCCAGCATTTT. Translated: CASSQGSNQPQHF.

The chain employs TRBV3-1 (or the pseudogene TRBV3-2) and TRBJ2-7; 7 bases map to TRBD2. This CDR3 region has 14 residues. From germline, CDR1 is LGHDT and CDR2 YNNKEL (reference sequence). With V trimmed by 1 base and J by 5 bases, 5 bases remained unmatched. The CDR3 loop is CASSQGLGRNEQYF. CDR3 nucleotide sequence: TGTGCCAGCAGCCAAGGGCTCGGGAGGAACGAGCAGTACTTC.

As DNA, the CDR3 is TGTGCCAGCAGCTCTTACGGGACAGGGGATAACTATGGCTACACCTTC. Amino acid sequence: CASSSYGTGDNYGYTF. This chain joins TRBV5-4 and TRBJ1-2, with 10 bases lining up with TRBD1. The germline gives CDR1 SGHNT, CDR2 YYREEE (reference sequence). CDR3 length: 16 amino acids. J lost 1 base, V lost 3 bases, and 6 bases had no gene match.

With respect to this clone: Other DNA sequences of this sample code for an identical CDR3. The chain couples TRBV19 to TRBJ2-1; 8 bases are a match to TRBD2. Per germline, CDR1 LNHDA and CDR2 SQIVND (reference sequence). V was pared by 6 bases and J by 4 bases, with 2 bases of the junction left unmatched. This CDR3 is 13 amino acids long. Here the CDR3 DNA reads TGTGCCAGTAGAACTAGCGGTTACAATGAGCAGTTCTTC. The encoded protein is CASRTSGYNEQFF.

In the case of this clone: This specimen includes other DNA sequences encoding the same CDR3. This chain links TRBV28 with TRBJ1-1, with D perhaps TRBD1 (5 bases). Trimming took off 4 bases at V and 1 base at J, with 7 bases between the two ends. The V gene's germline CDR1 is MDHEN and CDR2 SYDVKM. There are 13 residues in the CDR3. The CDR3 spells CASSSGGNTEAFF. CDR3 bases: TGTGCCAGCAGTTCGGGGGGGAACACTGAAGCTTTCTTT.

The J gene is TRBJ1-3, the V gene TRBV6-5; no clear D. CDR3 size: 16 residues. CDR1 is MNHEY and CDR2 is SVGAGI in the germline V gene. Trimming stripped 0 bases from V and 2 bases from J, with 11 bases between. The CDR3 is CASSYSAGATGNTIYF. Here the CDR3 DNA reads TGTGCCAGCAGTTACTCCGCAGGCGCTACTGGAAACACCATATATTTT.

The chain links TRBV13 to TRBJ1-4, with 7 bases identical to TRBD1. Per germline, CDR1 PRHDT and CDR2 FYEKMQ (reference sequence). J lost 12 bases, V lost 5 bases, and 12 bases had no gene match. This CDR3 spans 14 amino acids. This chain's CDR3 is CASSARGPAPELFF. The CDR3, as DNA: TGTGCCAGCAGCGCGAGGGGGCCCGCGCCAGAACTGTTTTTT.

The V gene is TRBV16, the J gene TRBJ2-3, with TRBD1 as a possible D gene (6 bases). The CDR3 sequence is 14 residues long. V gave up 6 bases and J gave up 1 base, with 11 bases separating them. Germline V gives CDR1 KGHSY, CDR2 FQNENV. The DNA for the CDR3 is TGTGCCAGCAGACTTAGACAGGGCACAGATACGCAGTATTTT. This gives the protein CASRLRQGTDTQYF.

V and J are TRBV9 and TRBJ2-1, with D unclear. CDR3 length: 11 residues. The V gene's germline CDR1 is SGDLS and CDR2 YYNGEE. Trimming took 0 bases from V and 10 from J, leaving 5 bases between them. The DNA of the CDR3 is TGTGCCAGCAGCGTAGGTCCGGAGCAGTTCTTC. This encodes CASSVGPEQFF.

This chain connects TRBV30 to TRBJ2-3; 8 bases match TRBD1. CDR1 and CDR2 (germline): GTSNPN, SVGIG (reference sequence). Unmatched junction bases numbered 5, after V lost 3 bases and J lost 0 bases. The CDR3 totals 15 residues. CDR3 region: CAWSLGQGSTDTQYF. The CDR3 DNA follows: TGTGCCTGGAGCCTCGGACAGGGTAGCACAGATACGCAGTATTTT.

This clone has just a few counts. This chain connects TRBV11-2 to TRBJ2-7; D is perhaps TRBD2 (6 bases). Germline CDR1 is SGHAT and CDR2 is FQNNGV. The CDR3 spans 14 residues. The V end was cut by 1 base, the J end by 2 bases, with 9 bases between. The CDR3: CASSLVAGTYEQYF. The CDR3 region has the DNA TGTGCCAGCAGCTTAGTTGCGGGGACCTACGAGCAGTACTTC.

The genes are TRBV18 and TRBJ1-4, with D unresolved. This CDR3 is built from 15 residues. Trimming took 2 bases from V and 1 from J, leaving 8 bases between them. Per the germline V gene, CDR1 is KGHSH and CDR2 is LQKENI. Here the CDR3 DNA reads TGTGCCAGCTCACCATCTGCCAGAACTAATGAAAAACTGTTTTTT. It codes for CASSPSARTNEKLFF.

Only one count was recorded for this clone. The chain has TRBV11-3 and TRBJ2-1, with 10 bases aligning to TRBD2. The junction had 12 bases not matched to a gene; V was cut back by 5 bases and J by 8 bases. CDR1 SGHNT and CDR2 YENEEA come from the germline V gene. CDR3 length: 16 amino acids. Here the CDR3 reads CASSPQGSGRVHEQFF. DNA of the CDR3: TGTGCCAGCAGCCCACAGGGGAGCGGGAGGGTGCATGAGCAGTTCTTC.

The chain is built from TRBV5-1 and TRBJ1-4; D is perhaps TRBD1 (5 bases). This CDR3 has 12 residues. Germline CDR1 and CDR2: SGHRS and YFSETQ. The germline V and J ends were trimmed by 4 bases and 10 bases, with 11 bases remaining between them. The CDR3 region is CASSLDTGKLFF. CDR3 nucleotide sequence: TGCGCCAGCAGCCTAGACACAGGAAAACTGTTTTTT.

V gene TRBV7-2 combines with J gene TRBJ2-1; D gene ambiguous. Germline V gene sequence: CDR1 SGHTA, CDR2 FQGNSA. V shed 6 bases and J shed 2 bases, with 11 bases lying between them. CDR3 length equals 14 residues. The CDR3 loop reads CASSSRQAYNEQFF. The CDR3, as DNA: TGTGCCAGCAGTTCCCGCCAGGCCTACAATGAGCAGTTCTTC.

The rearrangement joins TRBV2 to TRBJ2-1, with 8 bases identical to TRBD2. This CDR3 contains 13 residues. Germline assignment: CDR1 SNHLY and CDR2 FYNNEI. The ends lost 5 bases at V and 6 bases at J; junction bases unmatched: 3. The CDR3 reads CASSLRGVNEQFF. CDR3 bases: TGTGCCAGCAGTTTGCGGGGGGTCAATGAGCAGTTCTTC.

This clone showed up just a few times. Different DNA sequences within this sample yield the same CDR3. V usage is TRBV5-1 and J usage is TRBJ2-1; D is ambiguous. This CDR3 has 14 residues. The germline V gene encodes CDR1 SGHRS and CDR2 YFSETQ. The ends were cut back, 0 bases at V and 1 base at J, with 5 bases in the middle. CDR3 protein: CASSLGQSYNEQFF. The CDR3 nucleotides are TGCGCCAGCAGCTTGGGGCAGTCCTACAATGAGCAGTTCTTC.

This clone was observed a few times. V gene TRBV9 combines with J gene TRBJ2-2; 9 positions agree with TRBD2. CDR3 length: 16 residues. Unmatched junction bases numbered 7, after V lost 0 bases and J lost 7 bases. CDR1 and CDR2 from the germline V gene are SGDLS and YYNGEE. The CDR3, as DNA: TGTGCCAGCAGCGTAGGTGCTAGCGGGATTGGCGGGGAGCTGTTTTTT. Encoded protein: CASSVGASGIGGELFF.

The gene calls are TRBV19 and TRBJ2-2; 10 bases fit TRBD1. V was clipped by 5 bases and J by 5 bases; unmatched bases: 5. The CDR3 has 15 amino acids. The germline gives CDR1 LNHDA, CDR2 SQIVND (reference sequence). The CDR3, as DNA: TGTGCCAGTAGTGTGACAGGGGGCGCAACCGGGGAGCTGTTTTTT. Protein sequence: CASSVTGGATGELFF.